This T cell receptor (beta chain) was recovered during a study of CD8+ T cells in alopecia areata. Study-level information: The share of scalp area affected provided the severity score for treated patients.

Treatment specified: oral pan-JAK inhibitor, 5-10 mg twice daily. From alopecia areata patients, lesional scalp punch biopsies and peripheral blood were collected. Investigators sorted PBMCs to obtain both CD4+ and CD8+ T cells. With respect to this clone: The antigen is unknown.

RNA was extracted and reverse transcribed into cDNA as the sequencing template. TCRdb's table, derived via immunoSEQ multiplex PCR, lists solely in-frame clones and lacks some. The sample carries about 220,000 clones, under 75% recorded once. The trim removed 5 bases at V and 0 bases at J, leaving 6 bases unmatched. The CDR3 sequence is 14 residues long. CDR1 is GTSNPN, CDR2 SVGIG, per germline (reference sequence). Findings of the study overall: Expanded CD8+ clones among the top 100, and scalp clonality, were significantly decreased by tofacitinib.

Sequencing was performed on CD4+ T cells sorted from blood, taken at week 4, from a patient treated with tofacitinib. This sequence joins TRBV30 and TRBJ1-1; TRBD1 matches 7 bases. The TCR originated in a human donor with alopecia areata. CDR3 residues: CAWDRERMNTEAFF. In DNA, the CDR3 is TGTGCCTGGGACAGGGAACGGATGAACACTGAAGCTTTCTTT.